The 18 T cell receptor beta chains given below trace back to one sample, sequenced in a study of identical twins. TCRdb reprocessed the 5' RACE reads with MiXCR, giving one entry per CDR3 protein. The sample yields about 810,000 distinct CDR3 sequences, more than 9% seen once. These records were also assigned to another study, of yellow fever vaccine responses in identical twins.

Material: PBMCs. These receptors were collected from a woman aged 18-35 years in good health.

This clonotype was seen many times. The chain uses TRBV28 and TRBJ2-4; possible D gene TRBD2, 6 bases. Germline CDR1 MDHEN, CDR2 SYDVKM. The V end lost 4 bases, the J end lost 8 bases, and 18 bases lay between the germline ends. This CDR3 comprises 15 residues. CDR3 region: CASSSPRTNLDIQYF. DNA of the CDR3: TGTGCCAGCAGTTCCCCTAGGACTAATCTAGACATTCAGTACTTC. Full variable domain (missing parts from reference TRBV28 and TRBJ2-4): DVKVTQSSRYLVKRTGEKVFLECVQDMDHENMFWYRQDPGLGLRLIYFSYDVKMKEKGDIPEGYSVSREKKERFSLILESASTNQTSMYLCASSSPRTNLDIQYFGAGTRLSVL.

The chain uses TRBV29-1 and TRBJ2-3, with 16 bases fitting TRBD2. V trimming: 2 bases; J trimming: 4 bases; junction bases outside the gene matches: 9. CDR3 length equals 18 residues. Germline CDR1 is SQVTM and CDR2 is ANQGSEA. CDR3 nucleotide sequence: TGCAGCGTTGAATCTCCGGGACTAGCGGGGGGGCCCCCAGATACGCAGTATTTT. It is translated as CSVESPGLAGGPPDTQYF.

The chain employs TRBV7-3 and TRBJ1-2, with 8 bases aligning to TRBD1. The trim removed 1 base at V and 3 bases at J, leaving 4 bases unmatched. The CDR3 runs 15 residues. Per the germline V gene, CDR1 is SGHTA and CDR2 is FQGTGA. This CDR3 reads CASSLIPGGDYGYTF. CDR3 in DNA: TGTGCCAGCAGCTTAATCCCAGGGGGCGACTATGGCTACACCTTC.

This clonotype was detected ten times or more. The chain carries TRBV4-1 and TRBJ2-4; D is unclear. The CDR3 totals 21 residues. The germline CDR1 and CDR2 sequences are MGHRA and YSYEKL. V shed 4 bases and J shed 0 bases, with 28 bases lying between them. The CDR3 region is CASSLGTANFSRWGAKNIQYF. For the CDR3, the DNA is TGCGCCAGCAGCCTCGGTACGGCAAACTTCTCTCGCTGGGGAGCCAAAAACATTCAGTACTTC.

The chain links TRBV20-1 to TRBJ2-5, with D perhaps matching TRBD2 (6 bases). From germline, CDR1 is DFQATT and CDR2 SNEGSKA (reference sequence). CDR3 length equals 13 residues. V lost 5 bases, J lost 1 base, and 11 bases lay in between. CDR3 sequence reads: CSAHQGLQETQYF. CDR3 coding DNA: TGCAGTGCTCATCAGGGACTCCAAGAGACCCAGTACTTC.

The chain joins TRBV12-3 or TRBV12-4 to TRBJ2-2; a weak D match, TRBD2 (6 bases). The CDR3 contains 15 residues. Trimming pared 6 bases from V and 1 base from J, leaving 12 bases between. CDR3 nucleotides: TGTGCCAGCAGCCACACTAGCCTGAACACCGGGGAGCTGTTTTTT. Translating it yields CASSHTSLNTGELFF.

A few counts support this clonotype. V gene TRBV4-1 combines with J gene TRBJ2-1, with 13 bases matching TRBD2. The CDR3 runs 20 residues. CDR1 is MGHRA, CDR2 YSYEKL, per germline. J gave up 2 bases and V 1 base, and 11 bases lay outside the gene matches. The CDR3 coding sequence is TGCGCCAGCAGCCAAGCCGCCCTTACTAGCGGGAGGGGGCCCTACAATGAGCAGTTCTTC. This encodes CASSQAALTSGRGPYNEQFF.

The gene calls are TRBV20-1 and TRBJ2-7; D perhaps matches TRBD2 (5 bases). The length of the CDR3 is 14 residues. Trimming shortened V by 0 bases and J by 6 bases, and 15 bases separated the two germline ends. The germline V gene encodes CDR1 DFQATT and CDR2 SNEGSKA (reference sequence). CDR3 sequence (DNA): TGCAGTGCTAGAGATTGGGCCAGCCGGGGCGAGCAGTACTTC. It codes for CSARDWASRGEQYF.

V and J are TRBV21-1 and TRBJ2-1; TRBD1 is the table's D call, not checked against the DNA. TRBV21-1 is tagged as a pseudogene. This CDR3 comprises 12 residues. The CDR3 spells CARGGVRNEQFF. Here the CDR3 DNA reads TGTGCCAGAGGGGGGGTTCGCAATGAGCAGTTCTTC.

This clonotype was detected ten times or more. CDR3 nucleotide sequence: TGTGCCAGCGTTGGCGGTGAAAAACTGTTTTTT. Amino acid sequence: CASVGGEKLFF. V gene TRBV6-1 combines with J gene TRBJ1-4, with D unresolved. Between the trimmed V and J ends, which lost 8 bases and 7 bases, there was a span of 8 bases. This CDR3 region has 11 residues. Germline V gene data show CDR1 as MNHNS and CDR2 as SASEGT.

This clonotype was picked up a small number of times. This chain links TRBV7-2 with TRBJ1-4; D not certain. With 5 bases removed from V and 0 bases from J, the gap between germline ends came to 10 bases. The CDR3 is made up of 15 amino acids. CDR1 and CDR2 (germline): SGHTA, FQGNSA. The CDR3 reads CASSVAGTTNEKLFF. The CDR3 DNA reads TGTGCCAGCAGCGTCGCCGGGACAACTAATGAAAAACTGTTTTTT.

This clonotype was picked up a small number of times. V gene TRBV6-2 or TRBV6-3 combines with J gene TRBJ2-5, with 16 bases matching TRBD2. This CDR3 has 18 residues. V gave up 5 bases and J gave up 1 base; unmatched junction bases: 7. Germline V gene lookup returns CDR1 MNHEY and CDR2 SVGEGT. CDR3 in DNA: TGTGCCAGCAGTGACCACGGGACTAGCGGGAGGGCCCAAGAGACCCAGTACTTC. The encoded protein is CASSDHGTSGRAQETQYF.

The sample holds a few counts of this clonotype. The chain uses TRBV24-1 and TRBJ2-6; D perhaps matches TRBD1 (7 bases). Germline CDR1 and CDR2: KGHDR and SFDVKD. Trimming removed 8 bases from V and 3 bases from J, with 16 bases in between. The CDR3 is 16 amino acids. CDR3 sequence: CATNDPRGVGANVLTF. In DNA, the CDR3 is TGTGCCACCAACGACCCCAGGGGGGTTGGGGCCAACGTCCTGACTTTC.

This clonotype was recorded a few times. The chain combines TRBV20-1 with TRBJ2-7; 8 positions agree with TRBD1. V lost 1 base and J lost 4; bases outside the gene matches: 12. Germline CDR1 DFQATT, CDR2 SNEGSKA (reference sequence). The CDR3 contains 16 residues. The CDR3 DNA reads as TGCAGTGCTAGAGCGAGGTCGACAGGGGACCCTTACGAGCAGTACTTC. It translates to CSARARSTGDPYEQYF.

This clonotype appeared a few times. The chain has TRBV14 and TRBJ1-2, with a tentative D call TRBD1 (5 bases). The CDR3 totals 16 residues. Germline CDR1 reads SGHDN; CDR2 reads FVKESK. Trimming left V 6 bases short and J 4 bases short, with 21 bases between. CDR3 sequence (DNA): TGTGCCAGCAGTGGACAATTGGGAATTGGTAGCTATGGCTACACCTTC. This translates into CASSGQLGIGSYGYTF.

In its sample, this clonotype was seen many times. This chain joins TRBV7-3 and TRBJ2-5; D uncertain. Trimming stripped 4 bases from V and 4 bases from J, with 13 bases between. The germline V gene encodes CDR1 SGHTA and CDR2 FQGTGA. The CDR3 extends over 14 amino acids. The CDR3 sequence is CASSSKNWGETQYF. The CDR3 DNA reads as TGTGCCAGCAGCTCAAAAAACTGGGGAGAGACCCAGTACTTC.

The table lists this clonotype with a few counts. The chain carries TRBV12-3 or TRBV12-4 and TRBJ2-1, with TRBD2 as a possible D gene (6 bases). This CDR3 has 16 amino acids. V shed 3 bases and J shed 1 base, with 13 bases lying between them. CDR3 protein: CASSLWGRYSYNEQFF. For the CDR3, the DNA is TGTGCCAGCAGTTTGTGGGGGAGGTATTCCTACAATGAGCAGTTCTTC.

This clonotype was observed a few times. J is TRBJ2-2 and V is TRBV4-1, with 7 bases matching TRBD1. CDR1 is MGHRA, CDR2 YSYEKL, per germline. CDR3 length equals 15 residues. Losses at the gene ends were 2 bases for V and 5 bases for J; bases not matched to a gene: 5. CDR3 coding DNA: TGCGCCAGCAGCCAAAAGACAGGGCGGACCGGGGAGCTGTTTTTT. This sequence encodes CASSQKTGRTGELFF.